This T cell receptor beta chain originates from a study of PD-1 blockade in classical Hodgkin lymphoma. Study-wide background: Nivolumab was given intravenously to patients at 3 mg/kg every 2 weeks.

Each patient relapsed following autologous stem cell transplantation, and prior brentuximab vedotin exposure differed. Germline loops: CDR1 ENHRY, CDR2 SYGVKD. With 2 bases removed from V and 3 bases from J, the gap between germline ends came to 8 bases. This CDR3 contains 14 residues. This table comes from immunoSEQ multiplex PCR, and its TCRdb copy is limited to in-frame clones, with some not included. The sample yields 35,000 or so clones, 76% seen once. To note about this clone: Its antigen remains unknown.

Study observations and caveats: It was among complete responders that baseline diversity resembled that of newly diagnosed patients. With respect to the repertoire differences, their causes, possibly disease activity or prior therapy, remain undefined. Before treatment, TCR diversity in newly diagnosed patients was reportedly lower than in healthy donors.

The sequenced sample was peripheral blood mononuclear cells (PBMCs), obtained before the second cycle of nivolumab. The chain carries TRBV10-3 and TRBJ1-5; D unclear. The source is a human donor with classical Hodgkin lymphoma. CDR3 loop: CAISEAGTNQPQHF. DNA of the CDR3: TGTGCCATCAGTGAGGCAGGAACCAATCAGCCCCAGCATTTT.